This entry features one T cell receptor (beta chain) sequence. Its antigen is undetermined. The data derive from a study of T cell repertoires in cytomegalovirus infection. Study details: In public TCR beta signatures, there were indications of both CMV infection and matching HLA type. Overall study findings and caveats: HLA-C-restricted CMV-specific TCR beta clonotypes prevailed in the ex vivo response. Carriers of CMV and the relevant HLA type were discriminated by public TCR beta frequency.

CDR3 length equals 13 residues. Trimming left V 4 bases short and J 8 bases short, with 14 bases between. The germline gives CDR1 LGHNA, CDR2 YSLEER. TCRdb used MiXCR to reprocess the reads, holding one entry per CDR3 protein. Seen here are 750,000 to 950,000 distinct CDR3 sequences, 25% to 35% observed once, and the top ten hold less than 15%. This rearrangement joins TRBV4-3 to TRBJ1-2; a possible D gene is TRBD1 (5 bases). The clonotype was recovered from a human donor in good health (CMV status not recorded). Some clones in this sample may be carry-over from other donors' samples. This sample comprised cultured CD8+ T cells from PBMCs, obtained from culture after CMV antigen stimulation. CDR3 sequence (DNA): TGCGCCAGCAGCCCGGGGTGGGGGGACGGCTACACCTTC. Translated, it gives CASSPGWGDGYTF.